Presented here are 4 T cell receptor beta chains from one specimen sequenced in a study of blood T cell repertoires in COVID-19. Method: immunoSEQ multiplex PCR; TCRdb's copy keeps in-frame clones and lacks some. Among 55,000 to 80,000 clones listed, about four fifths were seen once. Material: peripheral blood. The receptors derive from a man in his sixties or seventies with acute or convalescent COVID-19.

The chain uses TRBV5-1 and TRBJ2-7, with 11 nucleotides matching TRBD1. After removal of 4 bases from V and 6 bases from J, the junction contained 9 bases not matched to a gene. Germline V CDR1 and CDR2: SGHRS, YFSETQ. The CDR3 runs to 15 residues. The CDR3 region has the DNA TGCGCCAGCAGCCCGCCGGGACAGGGGGTTTTCGAGCAGTACTTC. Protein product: CASSPPGQGVFEQYF. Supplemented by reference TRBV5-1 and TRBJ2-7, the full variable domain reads KAGVTQTPRYLIKTRGQQVTLSCSPISGHRSVSWYQQTPGQGLQFLFEYFSETQRNKGNFPGRFSGRQFSNSRSEMNVSTLELGDSALYLCASSPPGQGVFEQYFGPGTRLTVT.

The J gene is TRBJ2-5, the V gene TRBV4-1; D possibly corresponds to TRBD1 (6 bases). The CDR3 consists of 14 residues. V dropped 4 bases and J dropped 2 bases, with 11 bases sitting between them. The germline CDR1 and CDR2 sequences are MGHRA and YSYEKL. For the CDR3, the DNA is TGCGCCAGCAGCCCCGGACAGTTACAAGAGACCCAGTACTTC. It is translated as CASSPGQLQETQYF.

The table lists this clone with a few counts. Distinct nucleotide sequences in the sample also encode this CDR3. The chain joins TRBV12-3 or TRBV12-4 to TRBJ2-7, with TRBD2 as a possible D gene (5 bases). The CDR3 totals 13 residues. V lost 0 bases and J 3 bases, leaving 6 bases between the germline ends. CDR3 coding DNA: TGTGCCAGCAGTTTAGCGGAGGACTACGAGCAGTACTTC. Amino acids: CASSLAEDYEQYF.

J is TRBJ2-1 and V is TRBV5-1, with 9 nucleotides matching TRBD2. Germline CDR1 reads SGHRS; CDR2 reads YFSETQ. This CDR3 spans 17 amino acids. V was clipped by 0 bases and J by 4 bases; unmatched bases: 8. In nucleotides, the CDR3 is TGCGCCAGCAGCTTGGAAAAGGCGGGAGGGTTGTACAATGAGCAGTTCTTC. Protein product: CASSLEKAGGLYNEQFF.